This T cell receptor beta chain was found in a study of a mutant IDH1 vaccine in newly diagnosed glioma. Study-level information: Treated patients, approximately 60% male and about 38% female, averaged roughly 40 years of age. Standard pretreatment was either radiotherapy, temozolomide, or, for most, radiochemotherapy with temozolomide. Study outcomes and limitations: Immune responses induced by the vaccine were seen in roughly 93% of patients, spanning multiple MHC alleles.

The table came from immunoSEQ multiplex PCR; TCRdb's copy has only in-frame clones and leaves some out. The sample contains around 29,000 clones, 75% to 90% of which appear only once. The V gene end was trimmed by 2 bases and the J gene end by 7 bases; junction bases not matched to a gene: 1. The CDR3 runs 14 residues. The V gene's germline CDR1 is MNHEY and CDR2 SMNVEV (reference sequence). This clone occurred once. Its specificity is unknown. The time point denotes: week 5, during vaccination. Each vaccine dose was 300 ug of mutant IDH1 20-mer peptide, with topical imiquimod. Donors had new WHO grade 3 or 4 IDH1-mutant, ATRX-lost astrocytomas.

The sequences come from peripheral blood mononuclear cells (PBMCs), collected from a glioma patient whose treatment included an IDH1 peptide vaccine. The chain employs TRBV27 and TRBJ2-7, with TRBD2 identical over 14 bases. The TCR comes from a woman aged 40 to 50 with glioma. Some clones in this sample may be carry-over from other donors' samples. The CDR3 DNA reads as TGTGCCAGCAGTTTACGACTAGCGGGAGGGGAGCAGTACTTC. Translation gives CASSLRLAGGEQYF.